Given below is one T cell receptor (beta chain) in context. V gave up 4 bases and J gave up 4 bases; unmatched junction bases: 5. Germline CDR1 and CDR2: ENHRY and SYGVKD. The CDR3 is made up of 14 amino acids. This record comes from a study of blood T cell repertoires in COVID-19. Study-wide background: Sources were T cells, B-cell-depleted T cells, or PBMCs; the material itself was cDNA or gDNA.

In the original workflow: Amplification with reference gene primers provided the estimates of nucleated cell counts. This table comes from immunoSEQ multiplex PCR, and its TCRdb copy is limited to in-frame clones, with some not included. From that table come the V and J calls and clone size; the DNA was used to work out D and trimming. This sample carries roughly 70,000 clones, 80% to 90% of them seen once, and the ten largest clones take approximately 6.8%. The receptor was isolated from a woman aged 80 or older with active COVID-19. The chain is built from TRBV10-3 and TRBJ2-3; 7 nucleotides line up with TRBD1. Specimen: peripheral blood. The CDR3 bases are TGTGCCATCAGTGGGACAGGAAGGGCAGATACGCAGTATTTT. The encoded protein is CAISGTGRADTQYF.